The 5 T cell receptor beta chains below come from one sample, sequenced in a study of control samples from healthy donors and cancer patients. Repertoires were generated with immunoSEQ multiplex PCR, while TCRdb's copy carries only in-frame clones and drops some. Of roughly 39,000 clones listed, around 90% are singletons. The sequenced material came from blood. All receptors come from a woman in her forties or fifties in good health.

The chain has TRBV30 and TRBJ2-4, with D uncertain. V was pared by 5 bases and J by 0 bases, with 5 bases between. Germline CDR1 reads GTSNPN; CDR2 reads SVGIG (reference sequence). This CDR3 has 12 residues. CDR3 loop: CAWGVAKNIQYF. CDR3 in DNA: TGTGCCTGGGGGGTAGCCAAAAACATTCAGTACTTC.

The chain carries TRBV5-4 and TRBJ2-1; TRBD1 matches 9 bases. CDR1 SGHNT and CDR2 YYREEE come from the germline V gene (reference sequence). CDR3 length: 16 residues. Trimming at V came to 0 bases and at J to 5 bases, leaving 6 bases not matched to a gene. In DNA, the CDR3 is TGTGCCAGCAGCTTGGCCCGGGACAGGGCCCACAATGAGCAGTTCTTC. It translates to CASSLARDRAHNEQFF.

This chain connects TRBV25-1 to TRBJ1-1, with D perhaps TRBD1 (5 bases). This CDR3 contains 13 residues. Germline CDR1 and CDR2: MGHDK and SYGVNS. V gave up 7 bases and J gave up 1 base, with 10 bases separating them. The CDR3: CASIGVGNTEAFF. The CDR3 region has the DNA TGTGCCAGCATAGGGGTCGGGAACACTGAAGCTTTCTTT.

The gene calls are TRBV6-5 and TRBJ2-2; D uncertain. The CDR3 consists of 12 residues. V dropped 6 bases and J dropped 4 bases, with 6 bases sitting between them. Germline CDR1 reads MNHEY; CDR2 reads SVGAGI. CDR3 bases: TGTGCCAGCAGGGCCCCCACCGGGGAGCTGTTTTTT. It is translated as CASRAPTGELFF.

This sequence joins TRBV7-3 and TRBJ1-2; 8 positions match TRBD1. This CDR3 region has 14 residues. CDR1 is SGHTA and CDR2 is FQGTGA in the germline V gene. J gave up 4 bases and V 5 bases, and 6 bases lay outside the gene matches. CDR3 region: CASSQGTGTYGYTF. CDR3 DNA: TGTGCCAGCAGCCAGGGGACAGGAACCTATGGCTACACCTTC.